These 30 T cell receptor beta chains were all obtained from the same sample, sequenced in a study of T cell responses to AZD1222 COVID-19 vaccine (dated by TCRdb to the early 2020s). Libraries were prepared through the immunoSEQ multiplex PCR assay. The table comes from immuneACCESS by way of TCRdb, which keeps in-frame sequences with V and J called. Part of the clones is missing from these tables; in studies checked, under half for an unresolved V gene and the rest for unknown reasons. Counted in this sample were around 63,000 clones; less than 90% of them appeared once. The ten largest clones take up roughly a fifth of the sample. The time point label corresponds to: baseline before first vaccination. This sample comprised peripheral blood, obtained on day 0 of AZD1222 vaccination. The receptors come from an adult in good health.

This sequence joins TRBV5-6 and TRBJ2-5; D is unresolved. This CDR3 has 15 residues. The germline V gene encodes CDR1 SGHDT and CDR2 YYEEEE. V dropped 1 base and J dropped 2 bases, with 12 bases sitting between them. The CDR3 sequence is CASSLIFMGQETQYF. The CDR3 coding sequence is TGTGCCAGCAGCTTGATTTTTATGGGACAAGAGACCCAGTACTTC.

This chain links TRBV6-1 with TRBJ1-2; TRBD1 might be the D (6 bases). The germline V gene encodes CDR1 MNHNS and CDR2 SASEGT. Trimming removed 3 bases from V and 8 bases from J, with 19 bases in between. This CDR3 spans 15 amino acids. The CDR3 DNA sequence: TGTGCCAGCAGTGAGGAGGCAGCTAAAAGGGGGGGCTACACCTTC. This encodes CASSEEAAKRGGYTF.

This chain joins TRBV11-2 and TRBJ1-1; no clear D gene. Germline V gene lookup returns CDR1 SGHAT and CDR2 FQNNGV. Trimming stripped 1 base from V and 4 bases from J, with 7 bases between. CDR3 length equals 13 residues. This CDR3 reads CASSLATLTEAFF. The CDR3 nucleotides are TGTGCCAGCAGCTTAGCCACTCTCACTGAAGCTTTCTTT.

The count of this clone is one. The chain carries TRBV19 and TRBJ2-6, with a possible D match to TRBD1 (5 bases). Per the germline V gene, CDR1 is LNHDA and CDR2 is SQIVND (reference sequence). The CDR3 is 15 amino acids. The ends were cut back, 5 bases at V and 0 bases at J, with 8 bases in the middle. CDR3 protein: CASSDRSSGANVLTF. The CDR3, as DNA: TGTGCCAGTAGTGACAGATCCTCTGGGGCCAACGTCCTGACTTTC.

CDR3 DNA: TGTGCCAGCAGCGTCGGGGCCCTAGATACGCAGTATTTT. This sequence encodes CASSVGALDTQYF. This sequence joins TRBV7-3 and TRBJ2-3; tentatively, D is TRBD1 or TRBD2 (5 bases each). The V end was cut by 5 bases, the J end by 5 bases, with 11 bases between. There are 13 residues in the CDR3. The germline V gene encodes CDR1 SGHTA and CDR2 FQGTGA.

J is TRBJ1-6 and V is TRBV4-1, with D unresolved. With 1 base removed from V and 7 bases from J, the gap between germline ends came to 14 bases. The CDR3 loop spans 16 amino acids. Germline CDR1 is MGHRA and CDR2 is YSYEKL. CDR3 region: CASSQAGRQLNSPLHF. The CDR3 DNA sequence: TGCGCCAGCAGCCAAGCAGGTCGGCAGTTGAATTCACCCCTCCACTTT.

This rearrangement joins TRBV5-1 to TRBJ1-1; D is unclear. With 0 bases removed from V and 1 base from J, the gap between germline ends came to 7 bases. CDR1 and CDR2 from the germline V gene are SGHRS and YFSETQ. CDR3 length: 14 amino acids. CDR3 in DNA: TGCGCCAGCAGCTTGGCAGAGGCGAACACTGAAGCTTTCTTT. It yields the protein CASSLAEANTEAFF.

The chain carries TRBV15 and TRBJ2-7; possibly TRBD1 for D (6 bases). The CDR3 has 14 residues. Germline-derived CDR1 and CDR2 are LNHNV and YYDKDF (reference sequence). V lost 0 bases and J 2 bases, leaving 8 bases between the germline ends. This CDR3 is CATSRDRQAYEQYF. CDR3 DNA sequence: TGTGCCACCAGCAGAGATCGACAGGCCTACGAGCAGTACTTC.

V usage is TRBV11-1 and J usage is TRBJ2-7, with D perhaps matching TRBD1 or TRBD2 (5 bases each). V lost 3 bases, J lost 2 bases, and 11 bases lay in between. The CDR3 is 14 amino acids. Germline V gene lookup returns CDR1 SGHAT and CDR2 FQDESV (reference sequence). For the CDR3, the DNA is TGTGCCAGCAGCTTGGGGACCGGGGCCTACGAGCAGTACTTC. Translating it yields CASSLGTGAYEQYF.

This clone was counted a single time. The V and J genes are TRBV30 and TRBJ1-3, with 9 bases identical to TRBD1. Germline CDR1 and CDR2: GTSNPN and SVGIG (reference sequence). Losses at the gene ends were 3 bases for V and 0 bases for J; bases not matched to a gene: 3. The CDR3 is made up of 15 amino acids. The CDR3 reads CAWRGQGFSGNTIYF. The CDR3 DNA follows: TGTGCCTGGAGGGGACAGGGATTCTCTGGAAACACCATATATTTT.

V usage is TRBV11-2 and J usage is TRBJ2-1; 11 nucleotides agree with TRBD2. The CDR3 sequence is 17 residues long. CDR1 and CDR2 (germline): SGHAT, FQNNGV. V lost 3 bases, J lost 12 bases, and 16 bases stayed unmatched. As DNA, the CDR3 is TGTGCCAGCAGCTTTAGAATTCCGTCTAGCGGGGGGCAAACGCAGTTCTTC. Protein product: CASSFRIPSSGGQTQFF.

This clone was observed a few times. V and J are TRBV15 and TRBJ1-1; a possible D gene is TRBD1 (6 bases). The V gene's germline CDR1 is LNHNV and CDR2 YYDKDF (reference sequence). The CDR3 runs 15 residues. The V end was cut by 1 base, the J end by 0 bases, with 9 bases between. CDR3 DNA sequence: TGTGCCACCAGCAGAGGGACAGTCCTGAACACTGAAGCTTTCTTT. This encodes CATSRGTVLNTEAFF.

V gene TRBV7-2 combines with J gene TRBJ2-7; D not certain. Germline loops: CDR1 SGHTA, CDR2 FQGNSA. Deletions cut 3 bases from V and 4 bases from J, with 16 bases between. This CDR3 comprises 15 residues. The DNA of the CDR3 is TGTGCCAGCAGCTTCGGCCGGGTTTCGGAATACGAGCAGTACTTC. Translated: CASSFGRVSEYEQYF. Supplemented by reference TRBV7-2 and TRBJ2-7, the full variable domain reads GAGVSQSPSNKVTEKGKDVELRCDPISGHTALYWYRQSLGQGLEFLIYFQGNSAPDKSGLPSDRFSAERTGGSVSTLTIQRTQQEDSAVYLCASSFGRVSEYEQYFGPGTRLTVT.

As DNA, the CDR3 is TGTGCCAGCAGATCGGGACCCGTCTATGGCTACACCTTC. Amino acids: CASRSGPVYGYTF. This chain uses TRBV7-3 with TRBJ1-2; possible D gene TRBD1, 5 bases. Germline assignment: CDR1 SGHTA and CDR2 FQGTGA. The V end lost 6 bases, the J end lost 4 bases, and 12 bases lay between the germline ends. The CDR3 sequence is 13 residues long.

This clone was seen just once. J is TRBJ1-2 and V is TRBV24-1; D might be TRBD1 (5 bases). The germline gives CDR1 KGHDR, CDR2 SFDVKD. The CDR3 contains 14 residues. The germline V and J ends were trimmed by 5 bases and 8 bases, with 17 bases remaining between them. CDR3 DNA sequence: TGTGCCACCAGTGGGTTTGGGACCCACGGGGGCTACACCTTC. This encodes CATSGFGTHGGYTF.

This chain connects TRBV7-3 to TRBJ2-2, with 11 bases fitting TRBD1. CDR3 length: 15 residues. The germline V gene encodes CDR1 SGHTA and CDR2 FQGTGA. The trim removed 3 bases at V and 7 bases at J, leaving 4 bases unmatched. The CDR3 reads CASSFPGQGGGELFF. CDR3 sequence (DNA): TGTGCCAGCAGCTTCCCGGGACAGGGGGGCGGGGAGCTGTTTTTT.

The CDR3 loop is CASSPVGSNQPQHF. The CDR3 bases are TGTGCCAGCAGCCCAGTAGGCAGCAATCAGCCCCAGCATTTT. The chain employs TRBV7-2 and TRBJ1-5, with no clear D. CDR3 length equals 14 residues. The V gene lost 5 bases and the J gene lost 1 base, with 9 bases spanning the gap. The germline CDR1 and CDR2 sequences are SGHTA and FQGNSA.

This rearrangement joins TRBV10-3 to TRBJ2-2; D not resolved. V dropped 6 bases and J dropped 5 bases, with 13 bases sitting between them. The CDR3 covers 14 residues. Germline loops: CDR1 ENHRY, CDR2 SYGVKD. The CDR3 loop is CAISLLTATGELFF. CDR3 sequence (DNA): TGTGCCATCAGCCTACTTACAGCTACCGGGGAGCTGTTTTTT.

This clone was observed a few times. This chain links TRBV3-1 (or the pseudogene TRBV3-2) with TRBJ1-2, with D perhaps TRBD1 (5 bases). The CDR3 loop spans 15 amino acids. Per germline, CDR1 LGHDT and CDR2 YNNKEL (reference sequence). V was pared by 5 bases and J by 8 bases, with 21 bases between. CDR3 in amino acids: CASSYRDRREVGYTF. DNA of the CDR3: TGTGCCAGCAGCTACCGGGACCGACGAGAGGTGGGCTACACCTTC.

A few counts support this clone. The chain employs TRBV29-1 and TRBJ1-5; TRBD1 matches at 8 bases. The V segment lost 4 bases and the J segment 5 bases; nucleotides outside the gene matches: 10. The germline V gene has CDR1 SQVTM and CDR2 ANQGSEA. The CDR3 is made up of 15 amino acids. The CDR3 is CSVAFLTGDDQPQHF. The CDR3 coding sequence is TGCAGCGTTGCCTTCTTGACAGGGGATGATCAGCCCCAGCATTTT.

This clone was observed once. The rearrangement joins TRBV5-1 to TRBJ2-2, with TRBD2 as a possible D gene (6 bases). The CDR3 consists of 14 residues. V lost 4 bases and J lost 4, with 11 bases in between. The germline V gene encodes CDR1 SGHRS and CDR2 YFSETQ. The CDR3 here is CASSPWDSTGELFF. The CDR3 DNA reads as TGCGCCAGCAGCCCATGGGACTCCACCGGGGAGCTGTTTTTT. Full variable domain (remainder filled in from reference TRBV5-1 and TRBJ2-2): KAGVTQTPRYLIKTRGQQVTLSCSPISGHRSVSWYQQTPGQGLQFLFEYFSETQRNKGNFPGRFSGRQFSNSRSEMNVSTLELGDSALYLCASSPWDSTGELFFGEGSRLTVL.

The J gene is TRBJ1-6, the V gene TRBV12-5; D is unclear. Trimming cost V 0 bases and J 10 bases, with 13 bases left between them. This CDR3 is built from 15 residues. CDR1 is LGHNT and CDR2 is FRNRAP in the germline V gene. CDR3: CASGLVAGITSPLHF. CDR3 in DNA: TGTGCTAGTGGTTTGGTAGCCGGTATTACATCACCCCTCCACTTT.

The chain recombines TRBV12-3 or TRBV12-4 with TRBJ1-1; 8 positions match TRBD1. Trimming took 8 bases from V and 11 from J; bases not matched to a gene: 7. This CDR3 region has 11 residues. The DNA of the CDR3 is TGTGCCAGCGGCAGGGGGCTTGACGCTTTCTTT. It is translated as CASGRGLDAFF.

This rearrangement joins TRBV2 to TRBJ1-4; the D gene is possibly TRBD1 (6 bases). Looked up from germline, CDR1 is SNHLY and CDR2 is FYNNEI. The CDR3 runs 14 residues. Trimming stripped 7 bases from V and 7 bases from J, with 16 bases between. This CDR3 reads CASNDRTATEKLFF. DNA of the CDR3: TGTGCCAGCAACGACAGGACAGCAACTGAAAAACTGTTTTTT.

The chain carries TRBV30 and TRBJ1-3; D not resolved. V dropped 3 bases and J dropped 5 bases, with 5 bases sitting between them. CDR1 is GTSNPN and CDR2 is SVGIG in the germline V gene (reference sequence). This CDR3 has 11 amino acids. CDR3 protein: CAWRSRNTIYF. CDR3 DNA: TGTGCCTGGAGATCTCGAAACACCATATATTTT.

This chain links TRBV5-6 with TRBJ2-1; D gene unclear. Trimming took off 5 bases at V and 7 bases at J, with 7 bases between the two ends. This CDR3 is built from 11 residues. Germline CDR1 and CDR2: SGHDT and YYEEEE. CDR3: CASRFRNEQFF. Here the CDR3 DNA reads TGTGCCAGCAGGTTCCGGAATGAGCAGTTCTTC. Filled out from reference TRBV5-6 and TRBJ2-1, the complete variable domain reads DAGVTQSPTHLIKTRGQQVTLRCSPKSGHDTVSWYQQALGQGPQFIFQYYEEEERQRGNFPDRFSGHQFPNYSSELNVNALLLGDSALYLCASRFRNEQFFGPGTRLTVL.

This chain links TRBV19 with TRBJ2-1; 8 bases fit TRBD1. The J segment lost 6 bases and the V segment lost 9 bases, leaving 10 bases of the junction unmatched. The germline V gene encodes CDR1 LNHDA and CDR2 SQIVND (reference sequence). The CDR3 spans 14 residues. CDR3: CASRKTGVGNEQFF. The CDR3 coding sequence is TGTGCCAGCCGAAAGACAGGGGTAGGCAATGAGCAGTTCTTC.

The J gene is TRBJ1-5, the V gene TRBV5-6; D perhaps matches TRBD1 (5 bases). V dropped 0 bases and J dropped 3 bases, with 7 bases sitting between them. The CDR3 runs to 14 residues. From germline, CDR1 is SGHDT and CDR2 YYEEEE. The CDR3 loop reads CASSLGQNNQPQHF. DNA of the CDR3: TGTGCCAGCAGCTTGGGACAGAACAATCAGCCCCAGCATTTT.

The chain combines TRBV7-2 with TRBJ2-1, with 7 bases lining up with TRBD1. The germline CDR1 and CDR2 sequences are SGHTA and FQGNSA. The CDR3 extends over 12 amino acids. Unmatched junction bases numbered 0, after V lost 2 bases and J lost 8 bases. The CDR3 region is CASSLRGHEQFF. The DNA of the CDR3 is TGTGCCAGCAGCTTAAGGGGGCATGAGCAGTTCTTC.

V gene TRBV11-2 combines with J gene TRBJ1-6, with unresolved D. The CDR3 sequence is 15 residues long. The V gene's germline CDR1 is SGHAT and CDR2 FQNNGV. Trimming left V 3 bases short and J 7 bases short, with 13 bases between. DNA for the CDR3: TGTGCCAGCAGCTTTTTTGGAGGCGGGAATTCACCCCTCCACTTT. This encodes CASSFFGGGNSPLHF.